This is a list of T cell receptor beta chains from one sample in a study of response to subunit inactivated influenza vaccine. TCRdb fed the RT-PCR reads into MiXCR, producing one record per CDR3 protein. This table has about 180,000 distinct CDR3 sequences, 9.5% to 12% appearing once. Material: CD8+ T cells sorted from PBMCs, obtained around 25 months after vaccination. These receptors were obtained from a man in his fifties or sixties who received an inactivated influenza vaccine. CDR3s include the opening cysteine and the closing phenylalanine or tryptophan. A D gene is named only where the DNA matches it firmly. Part of the rows lack a size; the others show once, few, many or a class for expanded clones.

DNA | CDR3 | J | length | D | V | size
TGTGCCAGCAGCCAAGATAGCCTGGGAGCCGGATCCTACGAGCAGTACTTC | CASSQDSLGAGSYEQYF | TRBJ2-7 | 17 | - | TRBV4-2 | -
TGTGCCAGCAGCGCGACAGAATACACAGATACGCAGTATTTT | CASSATEYTDTQYF | TRBJ2-3 | 14 | - | TRBV9 | -
TGTGCCAGTAGTACCGGGACAGGGGGAGAGACCCAGTACTTC | CASSTGTGGETQYF | TRBJ2-5 | 14 | TRBD1 | TRBV19 | -
TGCAGCGTCCCGGGGCCGGGACAGGGGCGGGACTATGGCTACACCTTC | CSVPGPGQGRDYGYTF | TRBJ1-2 | 16 | TRBD1 | TRBV29-1 | -
TGCGCCAGCAGCTTGGGGTTAGCGGGAGTTGGCACAGATACGCAGTATTTT | CASSLGLAGVGTDTQYF | TRBJ2-3 | 17 | TRBD2 | TRBV5-1 | few
TGTGCCAGCAGCTTATATGGGTTTACCAAGCGGGAGGGTAATGAGCAGTTCTTC | CASSLYGFTKREGNEQFF | TRBJ2-1 | 18 | TRBD2 | TRBV7-3 | -
TGTGCCAGCAGCTCCCTTAGTCGCGTTACAGATACGCAGTATTTT | CASSSLSRVTDTQYF | TRBJ2-3 | 15 | - | TRBV11-2 | few
TGTGCCAGCAGCCCCCGACTAGCGGGAGATCATGAGCAGTTCTTC | CASSPRLAGDHEQFF | TRBJ2-1 | 15 | TRBD2 | TRBV9 | few
TGTGCCACCAGCAGAGACAGGGGGTATTCACCCCTCCACTTT | CATSRDRGYSPLHF | TRBJ1-6 | 14 | TRBD1 | TRBV15 | many
TGTGCCAGCCTCTTGGGAGAGGGAACCTACGAGCAGTACTTC | CASLLGEGTYEQYF | TRBJ2-7 | 14 | - | TRBV5-5 | many
TGTGCCAGCAGCGCCCCTTGGACAGGGGGGACCGGGGAGCTGTTTTTT | CASSAPWTGGTGELFF | TRBJ2-2 | 16 | TRBD1 | TRBV4-2 | many
TGTGCCATCAGTTCTCAGGACAGTCCCTCCTACAATGAGCAGTTCTTC | CAISSQDSPSYNEQFF | TRBJ2-1 | 16 | - | TRBV10-3 | -
TGTGCCAGCAGCCAACGGACTAGCGGGTCTGAGCAGTTCTTC | CASSQRTSGSEQFF | TRBJ2-1 | 14 | TRBD2 | TRBV14 | -
TGTGCCAGCAGTGAGGGGTCAGATACGCAGTATTTT | CASSEGSDTQYF | TRBJ2-3 | 12 | - | TRBV2 | -
TGTGCCAGCAGATCGGTGAGAGGGGCCTACAATGAGCAGTTCTTC | CASRSVRGAYNEQFF | TRBJ2-1 | 15 | - | TRBV6-1 | -
TGTGCCAGCAGTTACTTGGCTCACAGTTACTCTGGGGCCAACGTCCTGACTTTC | CASSYLAHSYSGANVLTF | TRBJ2-6 | 18 | - | TRBV6-5 | few
TGTGCCAGCAGCGCCCGTCCGGCGTCAGGGACGGACCGACGCTCTGGAAACACCATATATTTT | CASSARPASGTDRRSGNTIYF | TRBJ1-3 | 21 | - | TRBV11-2 | -
TGCGCCAGCAGCGGAGGGACTAGCGCGGCAGATACGCAGTATTTT | CASSGGTSAADTQYF | TRBJ2-3 | 15 | TRBD2 | TRBV5-1 | -
TGCAGTGCTGACCCCAGCGGGAGGACCTACGAGCAGTACTTC | CSADPSGRTYEQYF | TRBJ2-7 | 14 | TRBD2 | TRBV20-1 | -
TGTGCCAGCAGCTTAGTCTACGGGGCCGAGGGTGAAAAACTGTTTTTT | CASSLVYGAEGEKLFF | TRBJ1-4 | 16 | - | TRBV11-2 | many
TGTGCCTGGAGTACCGTGTCCGGGGGCGCTTATGGCTACACCTTC | CAWSTVSGGAYGYTF | TRBJ1-2 | 15 | - | TRBV30 | few
TGCAGTGCCTCGGACAGGTTCTCCTATGGCTACACCTTC | CSASDRFSYGYTF | TRBJ1-2 | 13 | TRBD1 | TRBV20-1 | few
TGCAGTGCTAGAAGGCGCTCTGGAAACACCATATATTTT | CSARRRSGNTIYF | TRBJ1-3 | 13 | - | TRBV20-1 | many
TGTGCCAGCAAGCGGAGCTCCTACAATGAGCAGTTCTTC | CASKRSSYNEQFF | TRBJ2-1 | 13 | - | TRBV6-1 | many
TGTGCCAGCAGCTTAGGGGGACAGGGGGCAAGAAATGAGCAGTTCTTC | CASSLGGQGARNEQFF | TRBJ2-1 | 16 | TRBD1 | TRBV7-9 | -
TGCGCCAGCAGCCAAATCCCCACCTACCCGCAAGAGACCCAGTACTTC | CASSQIPTYPQETQYF | TRBJ2-5 | 16 | - | TRBV4-1 | -
TGTGCCAGCAGCTTGGAGCTGGACCCTCCGTACGAGCAGTACTTC | CASSLELDPPYEQYF | TRBJ2-7 | 15 | - | TRBV5-6 | -
TGCGCCAGCAGCTTCGACCCAAACTACAATGAGCAGTTCTTC | CASSFDPNYNEQFF | TRBJ2-1 | 14 | - | TRBV5-1 | -
TGTGCCAGCAAAATGGGACTAGCTCCGTGGGATGAGCAGTTCTTC | CASKMGLAPWDEQFF | TRBJ2-1 | 15 | TRBD2 | TRBV2 | -
TGTGCCAGCAGCCAAGATAGGGGCGGGTCGAACACCGGGGAGCTGTTTTTT | CASSQDRGGSNTGELFF | TRBJ2-2 | 17 | - | TRBV3-1 | many
TGTGCCAGCATGGGGACAGGGATTGCCTATGGCTACACCTTC | CASMGTGIAYGYTF | TRBJ1-2 | 14 | TRBD1 | TRBV2 | few
TGTGCTAGTCAGGGTTCGGAGACCCAGTACTTC | CASQGSETQYF | TRBJ2-5 | 11 | - | TRBV12-5 | -
TGTGCCAGCAGCTCCCATATTTATGGGACCCAGTACTTC | CASSSHIYGTQYF | TRBJ2-5 | 13 | - | TRBV6-2/TRBV6-3 | -
TGTGCCAGCAGTCTTGGACAGTCAGCCTACAATGAGCAGTTCTTC | CASSLGQSAYNEQFF | TRBJ2-1 | 15 | - | TRBV6-1 | -
TGTGCCAGCAGCCAAGAAGGTGCAACTAATGAAAAACTGTTTTTT | CASSQEGATNEKLFF | TRBJ1-4 | 15 | - | TRBV4-2 | few
TGTGCCAGCAGCTTTACGGGGCCCGGCACCGGGGAGCTGTTTTTT | CASSFTGPGTGELFF | TRBJ2-2 | 15 | - | TRBV7-9 | many